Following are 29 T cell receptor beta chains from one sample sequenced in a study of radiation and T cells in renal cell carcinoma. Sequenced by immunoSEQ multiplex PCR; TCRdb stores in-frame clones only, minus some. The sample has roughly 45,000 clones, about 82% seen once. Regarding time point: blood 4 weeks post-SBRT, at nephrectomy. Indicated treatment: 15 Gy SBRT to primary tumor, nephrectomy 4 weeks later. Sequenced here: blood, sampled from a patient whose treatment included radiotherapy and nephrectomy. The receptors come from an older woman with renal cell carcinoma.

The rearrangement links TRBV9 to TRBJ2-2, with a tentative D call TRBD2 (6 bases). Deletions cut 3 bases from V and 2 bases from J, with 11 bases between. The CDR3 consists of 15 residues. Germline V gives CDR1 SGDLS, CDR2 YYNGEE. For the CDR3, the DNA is TGTGCCAGCAGCGCCGCGGGGTCAAACACCGGGGAGCTGTTTTTT. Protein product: CASSAAGSNTGELFF.

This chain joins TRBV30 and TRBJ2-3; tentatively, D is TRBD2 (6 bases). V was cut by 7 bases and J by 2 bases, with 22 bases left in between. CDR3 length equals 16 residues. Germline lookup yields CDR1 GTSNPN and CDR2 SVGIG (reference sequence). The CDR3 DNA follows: TGTGCCTCGTACTTCCCGGGACTTTTTTCCACAGATACGCAGTATTTT. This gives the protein CASYFPGLFSTDTQYF.

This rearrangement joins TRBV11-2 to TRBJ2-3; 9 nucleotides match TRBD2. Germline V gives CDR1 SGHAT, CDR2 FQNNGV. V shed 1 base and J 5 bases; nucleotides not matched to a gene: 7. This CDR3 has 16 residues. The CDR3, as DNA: TGTGCCAGCAGCTTAGTGGGCGGGGGGGCCGGAGATACGCAGTATTTT. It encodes CASSLVGGGAGDTQYF.

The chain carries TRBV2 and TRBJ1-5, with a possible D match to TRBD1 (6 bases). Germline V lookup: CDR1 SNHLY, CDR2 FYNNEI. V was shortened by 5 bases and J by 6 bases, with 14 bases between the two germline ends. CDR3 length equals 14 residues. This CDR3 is CASSKGTGLQPQHF. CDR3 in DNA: TGTGCCAGCAGTAAGGGTACAGGGCTTCAGCCCCAGCATTTT.

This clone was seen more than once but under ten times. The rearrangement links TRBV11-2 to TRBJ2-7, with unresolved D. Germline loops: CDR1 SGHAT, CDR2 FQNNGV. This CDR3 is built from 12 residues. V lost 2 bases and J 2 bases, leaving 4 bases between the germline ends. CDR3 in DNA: TGTGCCAGCAGCTTAACCGCCTACGAGCAGTACTTC. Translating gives CASSLTAYEQYF.

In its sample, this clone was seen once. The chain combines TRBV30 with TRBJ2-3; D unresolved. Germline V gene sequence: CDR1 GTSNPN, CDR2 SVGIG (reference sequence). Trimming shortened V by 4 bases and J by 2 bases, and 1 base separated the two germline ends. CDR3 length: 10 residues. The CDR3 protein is CAWNTDTQYF. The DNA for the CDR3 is TGTGCCTGGAACACAGATACGCAGTATTTT.

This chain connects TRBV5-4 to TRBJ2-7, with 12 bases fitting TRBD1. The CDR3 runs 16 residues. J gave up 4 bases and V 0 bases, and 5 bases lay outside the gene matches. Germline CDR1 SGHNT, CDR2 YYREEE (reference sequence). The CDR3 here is CASSLGGTGGAYEQYF. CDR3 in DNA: TGTGCCAGCAGCTTGGGTGGGACAGGGGGCGCATACGAGCAGTACTTC.

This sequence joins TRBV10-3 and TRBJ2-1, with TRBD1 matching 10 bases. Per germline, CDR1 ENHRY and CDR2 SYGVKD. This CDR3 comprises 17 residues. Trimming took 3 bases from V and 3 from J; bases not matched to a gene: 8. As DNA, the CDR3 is TGTGCCATCAGTGAACCCATCGGGACAGGGGTCTACAATGAGCAGTTCTTC. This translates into CAISEPIGTGVYNEQFF.

CDR3 amino acids: CAISAGQQETQYF. CDR3 in DNA: TGTGCCATCAGTGCAGGGCAACAAGAGACCCAGTACTTC. The gene calls are TRBV10-3 and TRBJ2-5, with D possibly TRBD1 on 5 matching bases. The ends were cut back, 4 bases at V and 2 bases at J, with 8 bases in the middle. This CDR3 has 13 amino acids. Germline-derived CDR1 and CDR2 are ENHRY and SYGVKD.

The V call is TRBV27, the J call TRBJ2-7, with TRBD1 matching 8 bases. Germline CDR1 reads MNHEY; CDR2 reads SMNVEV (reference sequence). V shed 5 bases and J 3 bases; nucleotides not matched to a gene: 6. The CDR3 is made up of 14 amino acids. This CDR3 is CASSAAGTGYEQYF. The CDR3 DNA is TGTGCCAGCAGTGCCGCTGGGACAGGCTACGAGCAGTACTTC.

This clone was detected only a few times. The CDR3 loop is CAISGTGLTEAFF. DNA for the CDR3: TGTGCCATCAGTGGAACAGGGCTTACTGAAGCTTTCTTT. The rearrangement links TRBV10-3 to TRBJ1-1; weak D call: TRBD1 (6 bases). CDR3 length: 13 amino acids. V was clipped by 4 bases and J by 5 bases, with 11 bases between them. CDR1 and CDR2 (germline): ENHRY, SYGVKD.

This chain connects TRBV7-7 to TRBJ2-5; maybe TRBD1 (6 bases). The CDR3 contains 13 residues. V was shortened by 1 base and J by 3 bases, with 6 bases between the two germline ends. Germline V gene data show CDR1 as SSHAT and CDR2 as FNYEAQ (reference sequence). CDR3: CASSLDREETQYF. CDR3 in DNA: TGTGCCAGCAGCTTAGACAGGGAAGAGACCCAGTACTTC. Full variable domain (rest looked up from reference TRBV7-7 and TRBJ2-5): GAGVSQSPRYKVTKRGQDVTLRCDPISSHATLYWYQQALGQGPEFLTYFNYEAQPDKSGLPSDRFSAERPEGSISTLTIQRTEQRDSAMYRCASSLDREETQYFGPGTRLLVL.

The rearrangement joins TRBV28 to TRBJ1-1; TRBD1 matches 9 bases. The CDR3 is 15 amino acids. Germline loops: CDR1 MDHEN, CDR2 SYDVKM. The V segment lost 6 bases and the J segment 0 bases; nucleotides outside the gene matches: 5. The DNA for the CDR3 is TGTGCCAGCAGATTTGGGACAGGGATGAACACTGAAGCTTTCTTT. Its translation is CASRFGTGMNTEAFF.

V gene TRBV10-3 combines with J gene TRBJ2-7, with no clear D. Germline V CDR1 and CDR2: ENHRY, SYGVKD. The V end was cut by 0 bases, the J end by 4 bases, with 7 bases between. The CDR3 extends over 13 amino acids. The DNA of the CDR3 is TGTGCCATCAGTGAGTCGCTGGGGTACGAGCAGTACTTC. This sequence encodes CAISESLGYEQYF.

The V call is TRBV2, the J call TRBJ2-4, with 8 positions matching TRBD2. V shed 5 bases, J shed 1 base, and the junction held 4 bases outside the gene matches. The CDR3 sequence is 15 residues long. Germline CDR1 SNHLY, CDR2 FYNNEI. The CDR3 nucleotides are TGTGCCAGCAGTACTAGCGGAGTTGCCAAAAACATTCAGTACTTC. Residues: CASSTSGVAKNIQYF.

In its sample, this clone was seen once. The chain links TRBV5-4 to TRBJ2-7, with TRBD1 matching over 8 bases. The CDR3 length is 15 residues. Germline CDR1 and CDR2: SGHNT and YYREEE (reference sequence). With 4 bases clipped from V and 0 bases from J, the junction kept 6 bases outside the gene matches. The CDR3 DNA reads TGTGCCAGCAGCCCCGGACAGGGAGGCTCCTACGAGCAGTACTTC. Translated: CASSPGQGGSYEQYF.

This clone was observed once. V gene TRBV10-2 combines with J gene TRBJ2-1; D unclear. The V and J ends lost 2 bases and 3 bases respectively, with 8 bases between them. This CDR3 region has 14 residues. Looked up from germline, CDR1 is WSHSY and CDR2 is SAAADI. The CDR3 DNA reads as TGCGCCAGCAGTGAGAGATCAGTCTACAATGAGCAGTTCTTC. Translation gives CASSERSVYNEQFF.

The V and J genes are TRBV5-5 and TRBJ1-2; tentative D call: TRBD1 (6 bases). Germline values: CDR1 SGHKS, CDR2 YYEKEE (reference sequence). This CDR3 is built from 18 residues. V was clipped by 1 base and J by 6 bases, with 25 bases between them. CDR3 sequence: CASSLSLGTTGIRNGYTF. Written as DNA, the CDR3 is TGTGCCAGCAGCTTGTCTCTGGGGACTACAGGGATTAGGAATGGCTACACCTTC. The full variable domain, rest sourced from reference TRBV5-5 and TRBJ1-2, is DAGVTQSPTHLIKTRGQQVTLRCSPISGHKSVSWYQQVLGQGPQFIFQYYEKEERGRGNFPDRFSARQFPNYSSELNVNALLLGDSALYLCASSLSLGTTGIRNGYTFGSGTRLTVV.

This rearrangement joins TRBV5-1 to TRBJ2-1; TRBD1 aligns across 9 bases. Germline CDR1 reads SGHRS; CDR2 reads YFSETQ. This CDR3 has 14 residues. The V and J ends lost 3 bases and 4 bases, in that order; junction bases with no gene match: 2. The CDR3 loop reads CASSWGTGYNEQFF. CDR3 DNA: TGCGCCAGCAGCTGGGGGACAGGGTACAATGAGCAGTTCTTC.

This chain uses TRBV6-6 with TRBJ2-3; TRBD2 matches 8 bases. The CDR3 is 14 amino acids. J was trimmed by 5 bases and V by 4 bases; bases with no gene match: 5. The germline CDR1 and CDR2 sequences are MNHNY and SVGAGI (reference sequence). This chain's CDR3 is CASSLGLDVDTQYF. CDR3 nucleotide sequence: TGTGCCAGCAGTTTGGGACTAGATGTAGATACGCAGTATTTT.

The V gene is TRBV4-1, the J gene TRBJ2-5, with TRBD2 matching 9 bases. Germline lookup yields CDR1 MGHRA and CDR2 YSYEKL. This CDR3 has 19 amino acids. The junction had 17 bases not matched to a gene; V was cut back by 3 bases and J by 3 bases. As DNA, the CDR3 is TGCGCCAGCAGCCAGGGCCCGCTAGCGGGGAGAGGCCCGGAAGAGACCCAGTACTTC. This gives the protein CASSQGPLAGRGPEETQYF.

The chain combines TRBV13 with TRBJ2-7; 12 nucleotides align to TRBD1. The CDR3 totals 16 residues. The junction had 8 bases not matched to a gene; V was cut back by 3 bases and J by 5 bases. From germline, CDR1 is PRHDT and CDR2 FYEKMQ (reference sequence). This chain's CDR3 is CASSFYGTGGPHEQYF. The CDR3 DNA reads TGTGCCAGCAGCTTCTACGGGACAGGGGGCCCCCACGAGCAGTACTTC.

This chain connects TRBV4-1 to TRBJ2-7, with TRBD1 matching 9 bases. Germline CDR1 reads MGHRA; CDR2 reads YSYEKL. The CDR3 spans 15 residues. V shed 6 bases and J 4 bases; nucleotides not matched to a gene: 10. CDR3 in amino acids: CASSTRGTGTYEQYF. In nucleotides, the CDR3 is TGCGCCAGCAGTACCCGCGGGACAGGGACTTACGAGCAGTACTTC.

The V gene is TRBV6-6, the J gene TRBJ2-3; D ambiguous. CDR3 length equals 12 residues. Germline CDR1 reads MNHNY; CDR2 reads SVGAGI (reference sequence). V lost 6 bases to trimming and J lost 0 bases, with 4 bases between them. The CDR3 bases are TGTGCCAGCAGAACAAGCACAGATACGCAGTATTTT. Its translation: CASRTSTDTQYF.

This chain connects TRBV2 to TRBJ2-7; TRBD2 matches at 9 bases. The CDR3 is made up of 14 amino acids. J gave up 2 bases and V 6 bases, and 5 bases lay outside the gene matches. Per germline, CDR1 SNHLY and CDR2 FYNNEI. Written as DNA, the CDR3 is TGTGCCAGCAGGAAGGCTAGCGGGACCTACGAGCAGTACTTC. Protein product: CASRKASGTYEQYF.

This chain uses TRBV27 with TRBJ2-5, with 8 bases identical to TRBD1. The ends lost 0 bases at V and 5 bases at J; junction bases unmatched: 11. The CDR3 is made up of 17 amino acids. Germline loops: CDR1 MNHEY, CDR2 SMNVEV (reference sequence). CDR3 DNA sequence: TGTGCCAGCAGTTTATCTCAGTGGCCAGGGGGCCCTGAGACCCAGTACTTC. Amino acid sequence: CASSLSQWPGGPETQYF.

The CDR3 nucleotides read TGTGCCAGTAGTAAAAGCCTCGAGACAGGGACCTACGAGCAGTACTTC. Amino acids: CASSKSLETGTYEQYF. The chain is built from TRBV19 and TRBJ2-7; 7 bases are shared with TRBD1. From germline, CDR1 is LNHDA and CDR2 SQIVND (reference sequence). This CDR3 region has 16 residues. The J segment lost 2 bases and the V segment lost 4 bases, leaving 11 bases of the junction unmatched.

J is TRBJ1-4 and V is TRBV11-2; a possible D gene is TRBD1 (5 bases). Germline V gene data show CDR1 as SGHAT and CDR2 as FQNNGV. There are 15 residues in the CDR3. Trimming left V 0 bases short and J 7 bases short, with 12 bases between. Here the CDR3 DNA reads TGTGCCAGCAGCTTAGAGATGAGGGGCTTTGAAAAACTGTTTTTT. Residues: CASSLEMRGFEKLFF.

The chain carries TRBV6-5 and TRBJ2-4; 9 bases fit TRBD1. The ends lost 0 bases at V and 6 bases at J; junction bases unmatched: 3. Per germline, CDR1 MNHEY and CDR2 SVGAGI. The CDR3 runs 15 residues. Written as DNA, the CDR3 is TGTGCCAGCAGTTACTCTGGGACAGGGCGAAACATTCAGTACTTC. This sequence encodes CASSYSGTGRNIQYF.